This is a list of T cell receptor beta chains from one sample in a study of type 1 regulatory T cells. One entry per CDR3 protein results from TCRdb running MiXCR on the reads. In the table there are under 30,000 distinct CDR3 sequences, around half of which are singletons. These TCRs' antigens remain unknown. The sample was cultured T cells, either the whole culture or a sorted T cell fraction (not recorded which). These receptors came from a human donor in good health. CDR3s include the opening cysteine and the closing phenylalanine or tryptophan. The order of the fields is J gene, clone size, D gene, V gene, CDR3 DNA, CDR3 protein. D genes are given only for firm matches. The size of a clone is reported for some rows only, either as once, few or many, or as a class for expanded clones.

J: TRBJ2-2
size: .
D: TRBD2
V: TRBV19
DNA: TGTGCCAGTAGTCCCCTTTTAGCGGGGACCGGGGAGCTGTTTTTT
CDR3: CASSPLLAGTGELFF

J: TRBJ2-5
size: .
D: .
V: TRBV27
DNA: TGTGCCAGCAGTCTCCACTCGACTAAGACCCAGTACTTC
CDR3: CASSLHSTKTQYF

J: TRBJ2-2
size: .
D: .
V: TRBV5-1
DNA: TGCGCCAGCAGCCGATCTGGAACAGGGTGGGACACCGGGGAGCTGTTTTTT
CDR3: CASSRSGTGWDTGELFF

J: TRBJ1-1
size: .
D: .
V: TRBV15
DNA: TGTGCCACCAGCAGAGATCTTCGGGCAGGGGAAGCTTTCTTT
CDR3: CATSRDLRAGEAFF

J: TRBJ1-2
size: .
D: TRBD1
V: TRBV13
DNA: TGTGCCAGCAGCCCTCGACAGGGGCGCAGTGGCTACACCTTC
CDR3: CASSPRQGRSGYTF

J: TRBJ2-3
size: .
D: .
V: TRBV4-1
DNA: TGCGCCAGCAGCCAGGGAGCCATCGCGAGCACAGATACGCAGTATTTT
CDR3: CASSQGAIASTDTQYF

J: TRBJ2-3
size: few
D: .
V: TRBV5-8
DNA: TGTGCCAGCAGCTTGAGATGGAGCACAGATACGCAGTATTTT
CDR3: CASSLRWSTDTQYF

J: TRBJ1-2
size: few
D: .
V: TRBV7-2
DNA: TGTGCCAGCAGCCATGGGGCGAGGTACTATGGCTACACCTTC
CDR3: CASSHGARYYGYTF

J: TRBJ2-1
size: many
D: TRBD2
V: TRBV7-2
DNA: TGTGCCAGCACCACACTAGCGGGGGGGTGGAATGAGCAGTTCTTC
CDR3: CASTTLAGGWNEQFF

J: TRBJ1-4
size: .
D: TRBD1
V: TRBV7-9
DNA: TGTGCCAGCAGCCGTGGGACAGGGGGAACAACTAATGAAAAACTGTTTTTT
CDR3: CASSRGTGGTTNEKLFF

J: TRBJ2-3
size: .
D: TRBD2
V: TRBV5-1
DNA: TGCGCCAGCAGCACTGGACTAGCGGAGCGCACAGATACGCAGTATTTT
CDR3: CASSTGLAERTDTQYF

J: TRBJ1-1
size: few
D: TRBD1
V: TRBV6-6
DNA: TGTGCCAGCAGTAGAAACAGGGGCACTGAAGCTTTCTTT
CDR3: CASSRNRGTEAFF

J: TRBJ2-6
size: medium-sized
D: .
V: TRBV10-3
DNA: TGTGCCACCACGCTCCGACAGTACTCTGGGGCCAACGTCCTGACTTTC
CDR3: CATTLRQYSGANVLTF

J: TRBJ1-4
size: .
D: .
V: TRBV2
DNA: TGTGCCAGCAGTAGACAGCCTGCATCTAATGAAAAACTGTTTTTT
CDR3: CASSRQPASNEKLFF

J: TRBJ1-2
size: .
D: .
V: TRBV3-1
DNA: TGTGCCAGCAGCCAAAGGGACCCCTCTTGGGGCTATGGCTACACCTTC
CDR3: CASSQRDPSWGYGYTF

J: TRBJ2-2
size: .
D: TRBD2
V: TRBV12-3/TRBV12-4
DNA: TGTGCCAGCAGTCGGCTGACTAGCGGGGTCCTCACCGGGGAGCTGTTTTTT
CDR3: CASSRLTSGVLTGELFF

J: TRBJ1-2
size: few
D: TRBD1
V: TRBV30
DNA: TGTGCCTGGAACGCAATACAGGGGCATGGCTACACCTTC
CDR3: CAWNAIQGHGYTF

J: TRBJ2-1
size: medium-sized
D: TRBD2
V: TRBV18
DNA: TGTGCCAGCTCACCGGGACTAGCGGGGAGCAATGAGCAGTTCTTC
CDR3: CASSPGLAGSNEQFF

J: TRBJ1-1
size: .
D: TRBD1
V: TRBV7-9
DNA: TGTGCCAGCAGCTTGGCGGGACAGACGTCGGGTAAAGCTTTCTTT
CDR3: CASSLAGQTSGKAFF

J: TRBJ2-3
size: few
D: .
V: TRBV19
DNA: TGTGCCAGTAAGACCCTGGCCGGGGCGAGCACAGATACGCAGTATTTT
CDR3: CASKTLAGASTDTQYF

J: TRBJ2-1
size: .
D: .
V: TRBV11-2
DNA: TGTGCCAGCAGCTGGGGGGTGGGTAGCGGAACCCGCTCCTACAATGAGCAGTTCTTC
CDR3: CASSWGVGSGTRSYNEQFF

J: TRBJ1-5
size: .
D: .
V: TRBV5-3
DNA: TGTGCCAGAAGCTTGCAAGGGTATAGCAATCAGCCCCAGCATTTT
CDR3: CARSLQGYSNQPQHF

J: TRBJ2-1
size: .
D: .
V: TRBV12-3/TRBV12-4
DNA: TGTGCCAGCAGTAAGGCGCGGACAGAGCAGTTCTTC
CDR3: CASSKARTEQFF

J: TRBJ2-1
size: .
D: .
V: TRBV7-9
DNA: TGTGCCAGCAGCATCGTAGGTGAGCAGTTCTTC
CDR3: CASSIVGEQFF

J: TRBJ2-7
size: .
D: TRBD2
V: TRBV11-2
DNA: TGTGCCAGCAGCTTCGTCCGCAGCGGGGCTAACTACGAGCAGTACTTC
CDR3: CASSFVRSGANYEQYF

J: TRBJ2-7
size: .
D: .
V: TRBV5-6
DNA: TGTGCCAGCAGCTTTGAGGGGCGTTCCTACGAGCAGTACTTC
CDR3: CASSFEGRSYEQYF

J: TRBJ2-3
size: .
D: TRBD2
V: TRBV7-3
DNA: TGTGCCAGCAGCTTCGCGGGAGGGCGGGATACGCAGTATTTT
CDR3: CASSFAGGRDTQYF

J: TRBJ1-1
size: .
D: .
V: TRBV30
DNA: TGTGCCTGGAGGCGGCTCATGAACACTGAAGCTTTCTTT
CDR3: CAWRRLMNTEAFF

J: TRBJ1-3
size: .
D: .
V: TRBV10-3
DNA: TGTGCCATCAGTGGATCAGAGGTCTCTGGAAACACCATATATTTT
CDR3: CAISGSEVSGNTIYF

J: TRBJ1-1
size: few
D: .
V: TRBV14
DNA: TGTGCCAGCAGCCAGGATACGAACACTGAAGCTTTCTTT
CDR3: CASSQDTNTEAFF

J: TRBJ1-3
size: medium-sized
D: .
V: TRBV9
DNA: TGTGCCAGCAGCGTAGATTCGAGTGGAAACACCATATATTTT
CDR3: CASSVDSSGNTIYF

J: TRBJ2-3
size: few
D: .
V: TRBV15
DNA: TGTGCCACCAGCAGAGATTGGAAGGAGGTGGATACGCAGTATTTT
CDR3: CATSRDWKEVDTQYF

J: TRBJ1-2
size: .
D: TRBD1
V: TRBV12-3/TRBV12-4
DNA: TGTGCCAGCAGTCTCCAGGGGGCGATAGGCTATGGCTACACCTTC
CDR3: CASSLQGAIGYGYTF

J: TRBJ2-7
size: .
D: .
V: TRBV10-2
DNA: TGCGCCCCCAAGGGCCAGAACGGGGGATCCTACGAGCAGTACTTC
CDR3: CAPKGQNGGSYEQYF

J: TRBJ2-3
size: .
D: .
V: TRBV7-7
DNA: TGTGCTAGCAGCGCCTCAGGCACAGATACGCAGTATTTT
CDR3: CASSASGTDTQYF

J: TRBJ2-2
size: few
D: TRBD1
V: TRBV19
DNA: TGTGCCAGTAAGGACAGGACCGGGGAGCTGTTTTTT
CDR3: CASKDRTGELFF

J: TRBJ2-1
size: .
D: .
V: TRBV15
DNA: TGTGCCACCAGCAGAGTTGCAGGGAACAATGAGCAGTTCTTC
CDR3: CATSRVAGNNEQFF

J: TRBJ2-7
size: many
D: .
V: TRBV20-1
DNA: TGCAGTGCTAGATCCCCAAGCGCCTACTACGAGCAGTACTTC
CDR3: CSARSPSAYYEQYF

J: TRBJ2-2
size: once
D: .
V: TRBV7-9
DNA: TGTGCCAGCAGCCGCGGTGGCGGGGAGCTGTTTTTT
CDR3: CASSRGGGELFF

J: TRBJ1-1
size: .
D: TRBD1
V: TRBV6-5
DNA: TGTGCCAGCAGCCGACAGGGGAACACTGAAGCTTTCTTT
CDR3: CASSRQGNTEAFF

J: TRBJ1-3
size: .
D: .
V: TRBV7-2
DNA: TGTGCCAGCAGCCCAGTTCCCGGACGGGGAAACACCATATATTTT
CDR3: CASSPVPGRGNTIYF

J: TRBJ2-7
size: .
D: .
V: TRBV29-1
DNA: TGCAGCGTTGTTTACACCCGGGGCCCCTACGAGCAGTACTTC
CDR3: CSVVYTRGPYEQYF

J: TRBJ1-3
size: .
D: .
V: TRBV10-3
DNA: TGTGCCATCAGTGCGGCGGTGGGCTCTGGAAACACCATATATTTT
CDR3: CAISAAVGSGNTIYF